This record looks at one T cell receptor beta chain sequence and its context. Its specificity is unknown. This sample's treatment: approximately nine-day PBMC culture with coronavirus spike peptide pools or control peptides (ViraFEST assay). The record originates from a study of vaccination and CD4 T cells after COVID-19. An Oncomine TCR Beta short-read assay was used to sequence the DNA from cultured CD4+ T cells. TCRdb reanalysed the PCR reads using MiXCR and keeps one entry per CDR3 protein. Of some 9,000 distinct CDR3 sequences listed, around 70% were seen once; the top ten hold roughly 34%. Germline CDR1 is WNHNN and CDR2 is SYGVQD (reference sequence). V was clipped by 4 bases and J by 0 bases; unmatched bases: 4. The CDR3 runs 17 residues.

The sample was CD4+ T cells from blood, cultured in vitro. The TCR was taken from a human donor who had recovered from COVID-19. This sequence joins TRBV10-1 and TRBJ2-1, with TRBD2 matching over 12 bases. CDR3: CASSGLAGGSSYNEQFF. The DNA of the CDR3 is TGCGCCAGCAGTGGGCTAGCGGGGGGGAGCTCCTACAATGAGCAGTTCTTC.